A selection of T cell receptor beta chains follows, all from one sample in a study of blood T cells in healthy people across ages. MiXCR was run by TCRdb on the 5' RACE reads, yielding one entry per CDR3 protein. The table shows 1.5 million to 2 million distinct CDR3 sequences, with around half occurring only once. Sequencing was done on a sample of blood. These receptors came from a woman aged 40 to 50 in good health. The CDR3 runs from the conserved cysteine through the conserved F or W. The D gene is left open where the match is weak. Expanded clones get a size class; other rows say once, few or many, or leave the size out.

clone_size	v_call	d_call	j_call	cdr3_nt	cdr3_aa
-	TRBV3-1	TRBD1	TRBJ1-2	TGTGCCAGCAGCCCCCGGGACAGGGGGACCTATGGCTACACCTTC	CASSPRDRGTYGYTF
once	TRBV29-1	TRBD2	TRBJ2-7	TGCAGCGTTGGACTAGCGAGGAACTACAATGAGCAGTACTTC	CSVGLARNYNEQYF
few	TRBV13	TRBD2	TRBJ2-7	TGTGCCAGCAGCCCAGGCTGGACTAGCGGGGGAAGCTCCTACGAGCAGTACTTC	CASSPGWTSGGSSYEQYF
-	TRBV29-1	TRBD2	TRBJ2-1	TGCAGCGCCGGAGCGGGGGGGCGTATCAATGAGCAGTTCTTC	CSAGAGGRINEQFF
-	TRBV6-2/TRBV6-3	-	TRBJ2-4	TGTGCCAGCAGTGCGGACAACTTAGCCAAAAACATTCAGTACTTC	CASSADNLAKNIQYF
few	TRBV7-2	-	TRBJ2-3	TGTGCCAGCAGCTTCGGGCATTCAGATACGCAGTATTTT	CASSFGHSDTQYF
-	TRBV20-1	-	TRBJ2-2	TGCAGTGCTAGAATTACAGGCGACACCGGGGAGCTGTTTTTT	CSARITGDTGELFF
-	TRBV11-2	-	TRBJ2-5	TGTGCCAGCAGCCCTTTTTTCGGCCAGTGTGAGACCCAGTACTTC	CASSPFFGQCETQYF
-	TRBV5-1	TRBD1	TRBJ1-1	TGCGCCAGCAGCTTGACGACCGGGACAGGTGTGACTGAAGCTTTCTTT	CASSLTTGTGVTEAFF
-	TRBV6-5	-	TRBJ1-6	TGTGCCAGCGGGAATTACTCCTATAATTCGCCCCTCCACTTT	CASGNYSYNSPLHF
few	TRBV6-5	-	TRBJ1-2	TGTGCCAGCAGTTACGGCAGGTTAAATGGCTACACCTTC	CASSYGRLNGYTF
-	TRBV27	-	TRBJ2-7	TGTGCCAGCAGCCCGACGGGCCACGAGCAGTACTTC	CASSPTGHEQYF
-	TRBV20-1	-	TRBJ2-3	TGCAGTGCTACGGGTCAGCGGGCGAGCACAGATACGCAGTATTTT	CSATGQRASTDTQYF
few	TRBV10-3	TRBD1	TRBJ1-6	TGTGCCACCCGATTTAACGCGAAGGGGGCTCAAAATTCACCCCTCCACTTT	CATRFNAKGAQNSPLHF
-	TRBV5-1	-	TRBJ2-1	TGCGCCAGCAGCTTGGCCGTAAAGGGTGAGCAGTTCTTC	CASSLAVKGEQFF
few	TRBV11-2	-	TRBJ2-3	TGTGCCAGCGGCCAGCCGGCCCTCAGCACAGATACGCAGTATTTT	CASGQPALSTDTQYF
-	TRBV20-1	TRBD1	TRBJ2-7	TGCAGTGCTAACAGGGGGCTTAACTACGAGCAGTACTTC	CSANRGLNYEQYF
few	TRBV14	TRBD1	TRBJ2-3	TGTGCCCCCACGGACAGGGGAACAGATACGCAGTATTTT	CAPTDRGTDTQYF
-	TRBV7-2	TRBD1	TRBJ1-5	TGTGCCAGCAGCTTAGGGGGACAGATAGTTCAGCCCCAGCATTTT	CASSLGGQIVQPQHF
few	TRBV6-5	-	TRBJ2-3	TGTGCCAGCAGTAACAGGGAGACAGATACGCAGTATTTT	CASSNRETDTQYF
-	TRBV5-1	-	TRBJ1-2	TGTGCCAGCAGCTTGGAAGCAGGCGGCTACACCTTC	CASSLEAGGYTF
-	TRBV6-5	TRBD2	TRBJ2-5	TGTGCCAGCAGTTACTCCCCTGGCGGGAGTCGCGATGAGCAGTACTTC	CASSYSPGGSRDEQYF
once	TRBV5-1	-	TRBJ2-3	TGCGCCAGCAGGCCCGGGTCGTTCACAGATACGCAGTATTTT	CASRPGSFTDTQYF
-	TRBV4-1	-	TRBJ1-1	TGCGCCAGCAGCCAAGAGCCTCAATCTTCCAGGGATGAAGCTTTCTTT	CASSQEPQSSRDEAFF
few	TRBV4-1	-	TRBJ2-7	TGCGCCAGCAGCCAAGGCGGGGACAGCTCCTACGAGCAGTACTTC	CASSQGGDSSYEQYF
-	TRBV20-1	-	TRBJ2-3	TGCAGTGCTAGGGAGGGGGAAACAGGGACAGATACGCAGTATTTT	CSAREGETGTDTQYF